The clone carrying this T cell receptor beta chain was recorded a few times. Its target is not known. The authors amplified TCR beta CDR3 regions from RNA transcripts. A first-round RT-PCR used HTBI primers, followed by a second-round multiplex PCR. One entry per CDR3 protein results from TCRdb running MiXCR on the multiplex PCR reads. The top ten clones hold 4% to 5% of a sample with about 550,000 distinct CDR3 sequences, under 45% of them seen once. The CDR3 has 14 amino acids. The V gene's germline CDR1 is MNHEY and CDR2 SVGEGT. V lost 6 bases and J lost 1, with 13 bases in between. This sample stems from a study of Graves' ophthalmopathy and Graves' hyperthyroidism. Across the whole study: Hyperthyroidism is called stable when no ophthalmopathy develops within 18 months of follow-up.

Study findings and constraints: Blood shared most expanded thyroid clonotypes above 0.001 frequency. From stable hyperthyroidism, ophthalmopathy was separated by a 13-signature model with 85% to 90% sensitivity and about 81% specificity. The model predicted progression of ophthalmopathy with a sensitivity of just over 70%, and its specificity was around 72%.

Sequenced: peripheral blood or thyroid tissue (not recorded which). This TCR was sampled from an adult man with Graves' hyperthyroidism. V usage is TRBV6-2 or TRBV6-3 and J usage is TRBJ2-7; D is ambiguous. CDR3 amino acids: CASRQLGASYEQYF. In DNA form, the CDR3 reads TGTGCCAGCAGGCAGCTTGGAGCTTCCTACGAGCAGTACTTC.